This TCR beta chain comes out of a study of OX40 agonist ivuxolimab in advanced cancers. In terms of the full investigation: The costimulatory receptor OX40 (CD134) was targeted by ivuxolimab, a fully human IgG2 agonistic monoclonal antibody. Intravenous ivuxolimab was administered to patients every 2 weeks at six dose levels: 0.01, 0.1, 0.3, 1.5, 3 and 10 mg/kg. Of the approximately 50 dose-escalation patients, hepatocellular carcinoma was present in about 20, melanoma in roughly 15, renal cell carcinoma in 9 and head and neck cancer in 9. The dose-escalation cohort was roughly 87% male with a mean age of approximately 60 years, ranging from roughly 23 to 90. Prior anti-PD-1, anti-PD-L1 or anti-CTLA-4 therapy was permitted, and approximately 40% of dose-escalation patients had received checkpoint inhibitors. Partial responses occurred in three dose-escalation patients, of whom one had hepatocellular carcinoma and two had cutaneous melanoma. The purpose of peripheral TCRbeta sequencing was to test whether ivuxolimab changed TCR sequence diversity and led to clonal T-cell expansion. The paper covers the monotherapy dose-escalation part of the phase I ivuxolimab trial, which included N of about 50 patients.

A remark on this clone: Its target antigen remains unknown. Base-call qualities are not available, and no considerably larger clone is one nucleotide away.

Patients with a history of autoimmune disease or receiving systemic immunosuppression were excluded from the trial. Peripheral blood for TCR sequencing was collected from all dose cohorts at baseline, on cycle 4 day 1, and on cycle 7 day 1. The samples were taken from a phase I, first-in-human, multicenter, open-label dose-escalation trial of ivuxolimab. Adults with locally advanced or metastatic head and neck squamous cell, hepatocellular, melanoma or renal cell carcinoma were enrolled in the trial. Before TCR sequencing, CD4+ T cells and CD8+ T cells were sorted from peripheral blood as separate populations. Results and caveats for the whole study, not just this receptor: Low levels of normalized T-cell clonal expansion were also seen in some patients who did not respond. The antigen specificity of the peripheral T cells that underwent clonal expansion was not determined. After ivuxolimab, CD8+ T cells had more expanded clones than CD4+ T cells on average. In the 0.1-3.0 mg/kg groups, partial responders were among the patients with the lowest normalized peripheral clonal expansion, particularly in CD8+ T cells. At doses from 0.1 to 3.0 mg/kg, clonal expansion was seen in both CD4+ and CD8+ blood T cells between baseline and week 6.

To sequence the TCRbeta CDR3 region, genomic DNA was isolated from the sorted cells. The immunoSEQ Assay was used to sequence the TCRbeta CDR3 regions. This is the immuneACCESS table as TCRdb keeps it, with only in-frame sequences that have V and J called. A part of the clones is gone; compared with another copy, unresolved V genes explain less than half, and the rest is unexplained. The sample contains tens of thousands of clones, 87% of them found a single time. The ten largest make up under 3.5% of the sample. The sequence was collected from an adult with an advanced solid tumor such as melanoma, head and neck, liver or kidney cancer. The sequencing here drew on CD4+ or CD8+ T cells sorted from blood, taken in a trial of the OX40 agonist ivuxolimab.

The CDR3 region reads CASSFLAGVNNTGELFF. Read as DNA, the sequence is TGTGCCAGCAGTTTTCTAGCGGGGGTAAACAACACCGGGGAGCTGTTTTTT. The V gene is TRBV27 and the J gene is TRBJ2-2; 10 bases in the junction line up with TRBD2. The CDR3 spans 17 residues, from the cysteine through the phenylalanine. Solely the CDR3 DNA is kept, with 51 bases framed from the first base. The germline V gene (reference sequence) gives CDR1 as MNHEY and CDR2 as SMNVEV. Unmatched junction bases come to 6, with V trimmed by 3 bases and J by 2 bases.